What follows are 17 T cell receptor beta chains derived from one specimen sequenced in a study of T cells in Graves' hyperthyroidism and ophthalmopathy. TCR beta CDR3 regions were amplified from RNA transcripts. HTBI primers were used for first-round RT-PCR of the TCR CDR3. TCRdb analysed the multiplex PCR reads with MiXCR anew, one entry per CDR3 protein. The sample yields around 800,000 distinct CDR3 sequences, 38% seen once. Sequencing was carried out using blood. These receptors all come from a man aged 18 to 30 with Graves' hyperthyroidism.

This clonotype was detected only a few times. V is TRBV4-1 and J is TRBJ2-5, with D possibly matching TRBD2 (5 bases). The CDR3 contains 13 residues. Trimming pared 2 bases from V and 5 bases from J, leaving 9 bases between. CDR1 is MGHRA, CDR2 YSYEKL, per germline. CDR3 sequence: CASSQHQRETQYF. DNA of the CDR3: TGCGCCAGCAGCCAACACCAGCGGGAGACCCAGTACTTC.

Concerning this clonotype: At one of its ends the junction is not consistent with the germline gene, which may arise from a read error. The chain employs TRBV7-8 and TRBJ2-7; 8 bases match TRBD2. This CDR3 is 15 amino acids long. CDR1 is SGHVS, CDR2 FQNEAQ, per germline. The CDR3 DNA sequence: TGCGCCAGCAGCCAGTCCAGGGTAGCGGGATACGAGCAGTACTTC. Translation gives CASSQSRVAGYEQYF.

This clonotype was counted between two and nine times. The chain couples TRBV12-5 to TRBJ1-2; no clear D gene. Trimming removed 3 bases at V and 1 base at J, with 6 bases between. The CDR3 sequence is 13 residues long. Germline V gene data show CDR1 as LGHNT and CDR2 as FRNRAP. For the CDR3, the DNA is TGTGCTAGTGGTTTTGAGGTTAACTATGGCTACACCTTC. It specifies CASGFEVNYGYTF. Complete variable domain (other parts from reference TRBV12-5 and TRBJ1-2): DARVTQTPRHKVTEMGQEVTMRCQPILGHNTVFWYRQTMMQGLELLAYFRNRAPLDDSGMPKDRFSAEMPDATLATLKIQPSEPRDSAVYFCASGFEVNYGYTFGSGTRLTVV.

This chain connects TRBV19 to TRBJ1-1; D not certain. The CDR3 is 12 residues long. CDR1 LNHDA and CDR2 SQIVND come from the germline V gene (reference sequence). V was clipped by 8 bases and J by 11 bases, with 18 bases between them. The CDR3 spells CASGESIMGAFF. Written as DNA, the CDR3 is TGTGCCAGTGGGGAGTCTATCATGGGGGCTTTCTTT.

This chain links TRBV20-1 with TRBJ2-1; 11 nucleotides align to TRBD1. V gave up 0 bases and J gave up 7 bases; unmatched junction bases: 5. CDR1 DFQATT and CDR2 SNEGSKA come from the germline V gene (reference sequence). The CDR3 loop spans 15 amino acids. The DNA of the CDR3 is TGCAGTGCTAGAGAAGGGACAGGGGGAGAAAATGAGCAGTTCTTC. Amino acids: CSAREGTGGENEQFF.

The V call is TRBV7-3, the J call TRBJ2-6; D uncertain. V lost 0 bases, J lost 10 bases, and 4 bases lay in between. The CDR3 consists of 12 residues. The germline gives CDR1 SGHTA, CDR2 FQGTGA. The CDR3: CASSLTANVLTF. The DNA of the CDR3 is TGTGCCAGCAGCTTAACGGCGAACGTCCTGACTTTC.

This clonotype was picked up a small number of times. V and J are TRBV5-1 and TRBJ2-2; no clear D gene. This CDR3 comprises 13 residues. The germline CDR1 and CDR2 sequences are SGHRS and YFSETQ. Trimming shortened V by 4 bases and J by 3 bases, and 7 bases separated the two germline ends. The CDR3 protein is CASSQEDTGELFF. DNA of the CDR3: TGCGCCAGCAGCCAAGAAGACACCGGGGAGCTGTTTTTT.

The V and J genes are TRBV7-9 and TRBJ1-4; maybe TRBD1 (6 bases). The germline CDR1 and CDR2 sequences are SEHNR and FQNEAQ (reference sequence). The CDR3 extends over 14 amino acids. V shed 2 bases and J shed 5 bases, with 9 bases lying between them. CDR3 sequence: CASSLMGANEKLFF. DNA of the CDR3: TGTGCCAGCAGCTTAATGGGGGCGAATGAAAAACTGTTTTTT.

This clonotype was found a few times. The J gene is TRBJ2-2, the V gene TRBV7-3, with D perhaps TRBD1 (6 bases). The germline V gene has CDR1 SGHTA and CDR2 FQGTGA. V gave up 5 bases and J gave up 7 bases, with 17 bases separating them. CDR3 size: 15 residues. This chain's CDR3 is CASSAYRADGGELFF. The CDR3 DNA reads as TGTGCCAGCAGCGCATACAGGGCCGACGGCGGGGAGCTGTTTTTT.

This clonotype was counted at least ten times. The CDR3 reads CATSRGRARLSYEQYF. CDR3 in DNA: TGTGCCACCAGCAGAGGGAGGGCCAGGTTGAGCTACGAGCAGTACTTC. The rearrangement links TRBV15 to TRBJ2-7, with D possibly being TRBD2 (6 bases). Germline V CDR1 and CDR2: LNHNV, YYDKDF (reference sequence). This CDR3 spans 16 amino acids. V dropped 1 base and J dropped 3 bases, with 16 bases sitting between them.

Written as DNA, the CDR3 is TGTGCCAGCAGCGTACACCCCGGTGTAGCGGGGGGAGAGGAGACCCAGTACTTC. This translates into CASSVHPGVAGGEETQYF. J is TRBJ2-5 and V is TRBV9; 10 nucleotides align to TRBD2. CDR1 is SGDLS, CDR2 YYNGEE, per germline. V lost 1 base to trimming and J lost 5 bases; unmatched junction nucleotides: 14. The CDR3 consists of 18 residues.

This chain joins TRBV15 and TRBJ2-7; D is undetermined. V was cut by 4 bases and J by 1 base, with 20 bases left in between. Germline values: CDR1 LNHNV, CDR2 YYDKDF (reference sequence). This CDR3 has 17 amino acids. CDR3 in DNA: TGTGCCACCAGCACCCCCGGCGCGGCCCTCCGTTCCTACGAGCAGTACTTC. Its translation: CATSTPGAALRSYEQYF. Variable domain in full (rest from reference TRBV15 and TRBJ2-7): DAMVIQNPRYQVTQFGKPVTLSCSQTLNHNVMYWYQQKSSQAPKLLFHYYDKDFNNEADTPDNFQSRRPNTSFCFLDIRSPGLGDTAMYLCATSTPGAALRSYEQYFGPGTRLTVT.

The V and J genes are TRBV5-1 and TRBJ2-2, with D perhaps matching TRBD1 or TRBD2 (6 bases each). The CDR3 spans 15 residues. V gave up 6 bases and J gave up 5 bases, with 17 bases separating them. The V gene's germline CDR1 is SGHRS and CDR2 YFSETQ. CDR3 DNA: TGCGCCAGCACCTCCGGAGGGGGGCGGACCGGGGAGCTGTTTTTT. It is translated as CASTSGGGRTGELFF. Combining the CDR3 with reference TRBV5-1 and TRBJ2-2 gives the whole variable domain KAGVTQTPRYLIKTRGQQVTLSCSPISGHRSVSWYQQTPGQGLQFLFEYFSETQRNKGNFPGRFSGRQFSNSRSEMNVSTLELGDSALYLCASTSGGGRTGELFFGEGSRLTVL.

The rearrangement links TRBV9 to TRBJ2-2; perhaps D is TRBD1 or TRBD2 (6 bases each). V lost 0 bases and J 3 bases, leaving 9 bases between the germline ends. The CDR3 loop spans 15 amino acids. Germline V lookup: CDR1 SGDLS, CDR2 YYNGEE. Here the CDR3 reads CASSVEGGYTGELFF. For the CDR3, the DNA is TGTGCCAGCAGCGTAGAGGGGGGTTACACCGGGGAGCTGTTTTTT.

Many counts were recorded for this clonotype. This sequence joins TRBV2 and TRBJ2-7, with TRBD2 as a possible D gene (6 bases). Germline lookup yields CDR1 SNHLY and CDR2 FYNNEI. With 7 bases removed from V and 3 bases from J, the gap between germline ends came to 7 bases. The CDR3 is 11 amino acids. CDR3 sequence: CASIGGYEQYF. The CDR3 DNA reads as TGTGCCAGCATCGGGGGCTACGAGCAGTACTTC.

The genes are TRBV5-6 and TRBJ1-3, with TRBD1 matching 8 bases. V lost 3 bases to trimming and J lost 3 bases; unmatched junction nucleotides: 5. This CDR3 has 15 amino acids. Germline lookup yields CDR1 SGHDT and CDR2 YYEEEE. Here the CDR3 reads CASSYAGGYGNTIYF. The CDR3 DNA sequence: TGTGCCAGCAGCTATGCAGGGGGCTATGGAAACACCATATATTTT.

The chain uses TRBV7-9 and TRBJ2-7; TRBD2 matches 11 bases. V shed 2 bases and J 7 bases; nucleotides not matched to a gene: 4. The CDR3 consists of 14 residues. CDR1 and CDR2 (germline): SEHNR, FQNEAQ (reference sequence). CDR3 protein: CASSLQASGREQYF. DNA for the CDR3: TGTGCCAGCAGCTTACAGGCTAGCGGGAGGGAGCAGTACTTC.